The 26 T cell receptor beta chains below all came from one sample that was sequenced in a study of T-cell reconstitution after alpha-beta-depleted transplantation in children. TCRbeta library preparation incorporated unique molecular identifiers. From the PCR reads, TCRdb called clonotypes with MiXCR, one entry per CDR3 protein. This sample has about a million distinct CDR3 sequences, with about 29% found just once. The input for sequencing was PBMCs, mostly from graft donor cells, taken 360 days after TCRalphabeta/CD19-depleted stem cell transplant. Every receptor here comes from a boy in the first two years of life who had a stem cell transplant for SCID, so the T cells may come from the graft donor.

This clonotype turned up a few times. The chain carries TRBV20-1 and TRBJ2-7; D may match TRBD1 or TRBD2 (6 bases each). V dropped 1 base and J dropped 0 bases, with 19 bases sitting between them. This CDR3 has 17 residues. CDR1 DFQATT and CDR2 SNEGSKA come from the germline V gene (reference sequence). This CDR3 is CSARVSGGRFSSYEQYF. The CDR3 nucleotides are TGCAGTGCTAGAGTCTCCGGGGGCCGATTTAGCTCCTACGAGCAGTACTTC.

This clonotype has a handful of counts. The chain couples TRBV11-2 to TRBJ2-3; a possible D gene is TRBD1 (6 bases). V shed 5 bases and J shed 2 bases, with 11 bases lying between them. The germline gives CDR1 SGHAT, CDR2 FQNNGV. The CDR3 extends over 14 amino acids. CDR3 bases: TGTGCCAGCAGCCAAACAGGGTTCACAGATACGCAGTATTTT. Amino acids: CASSQTGFTDTQYF. Using reference TRBV11-2 and TRBJ2-3 for the parts outside the CDR3, the full variable domain is EAGVAQSPRYKIIEKRQSVAFWCNPISGHATLYWYQQILGQGPKLLIQFQNNGVVDDSQLPKDRFSAERLKGVDSTLKIQPAKLEDSAVYLCASSQTGFTDTQYFGPGTRLTVL.

This clonotype was counted ten times or more. The rearrangement uses TRBV7-3 and TRBJ2-6; no clear D. Germline CDR1 SGHTA, CDR2 FQGTGA. V was cut by 5 bases and J by 1 base, with 6 bases left in between. This CDR3 is 14 amino acids long. CDR3 residues: CASSLTSGANVLTF. CDR3 nucleotide sequence: TGTGCCAGCAGCCTCACGTCTGGGGCCAACGTCCTGACTTTC.

The chain combines TRBV7-2 with TRBJ2-5; the match to TRBD2 covers 7 bases. V lost 6 bases and J lost 4; bases outside the gene matches: 11. Germline lookup yields CDR1 SGHTA and CDR2 FQGNSA. The CDR3 is made up of 15 amino acids. The CDR3 loop is CASSNGLGYGETQYF. The CDR3 DNA is TGTGCCAGCAGTAATGGACTAGGGTACGGAGAGACCCAGTACTTC.

This clonotype was seen at least ten times. V is TRBV29-1 and J is TRBJ2-5; D might be TRBD1 or TRBD2, each matching 5 bases. The ends were cut back, 3 bases at V and 5 bases at J, with 7 bases in the middle. This CDR3 has 11 residues. Germline CDR1 reads SQVTM; CDR2 reads ANQGSEA. The CDR3 region is CSVERGETQYF. The CDR3 DNA sequence: TGCAGCGTTGAGAGGGGTGAGACCCAGTACTTC.

This clonotype showed up just a few times. The genes are TRBV6-2 or TRBV6-3 and TRBJ2-1, with a possible D match to TRBD2 (5 bases). The ends were cut back, 4 bases at V and 9 bases at J, with 13 bases in the middle. The CDR3 is made up of 13 amino acids. CDR1 MNHEY and CDR2 SVGEGT come from the germline V gene. The CDR3 coding sequence is TGTGCCAGCAGTTCAACGGGGATCGGTGAGCAGTTCTTC. Its translation: CASSSTGIGEQFF.

This chain links TRBV15 with TRBJ2-7, with D perhaps being TRBD1 or TRBD2 (7 bases each). Trimming shortened V by 1 base and J by 6 bases, and 16 bases separated the two germline ends. In germline, CDR1 is LNHNV, CDR2 YYDKDF (reference sequence). CDR3 length: 15 residues. The CDR3: CATSRASGGAPEQYF. DNA of the CDR3: TGTGCCACCAGCAGAGCCTCAGGGGGGGCGCCCGAGCAGTACTTC.

This clonotype was observed a few times. The chain has TRBV28 and TRBJ1-6, with 9 nucleotides matching TRBD1. CDR3 length: 18 residues. Looked up from germline, CDR1 is MDHEN and CDR2 is SYDVKM. The V segment lost 6 bases and the J segment 4 bases; nucleotides outside the gene matches: 13. Here the CDR3 DNA reads TGTGCCAGCAGCACCCTCCCCGGGACAGGGCTATATAATTCACCCCTCCACTTT. Translated, it gives CASSTLPGTGLYNSPLHF. Full variable domain (outside the CDR3, taken from reference TRBV28 and TRBJ1-6): DVKVTQSSRYLVKRTGEKVFLECVQDMDHENMFWYRQDPGLGLRLIYFSYDVKMKEKGDIPEGYSVSREKKERFSLILESASTNQTSMYLCASSTLPGTGLYNSPLHFGNGTRLTVT.

V is TRBV29-1 and J is TRBJ1-1, with TRBD1 as a possible D gene (5 bases). The CDR3 sequence is 15 residues long. Germline V gene sequence: CDR1 SQVTM, CDR2 ANQGSEA. Trimming removed 4 bases from V and 1 base from J, with 16 bases in between. The CDR3: CSVGGSGPSNTEAFF. The CDR3 nucleotides are TGCAGCGTTGGGGGGTCAGGACCTTCGAACACTGAAGCTTTCTTT.

Only one count was recorded for this clonotype. The chain employs TRBV18 and TRBJ2-5, with unresolved D. The CDR3 sequence is 13 residues long. V was pared by 6 bases and J by 1 base, with 9 bases between. The germline V gene encodes CDR1 KGHSH and CDR2 LQKENI. The CDR3 loop is CASSMTIQETQYF. The CDR3, as DNA: TGTGCCAGCTCTATGACGATCCAAGAGACCCAGTACTTC.

The chain carries TRBV29-1 and TRBJ1-1, with D unresolved. Trimming cost V 3 bases and J 9 bases, with 14 bases left between them. CDR1 and CDR2 (germline): SQVTM, ANQGSEA. The CDR3 is made up of 12 amino acids. The CDR3 nucleotides read TGCAGCGTTGAGGAGACCGGACTCCAAGCTTTCTTT. Translation: CSVEETGLQAFF.

This clonotype has a single count. This chain joins TRBV14 and TRBJ2-7; 11 bases are shared with TRBD2. Trimming cost V 5 bases and J 8 bases; bases outside gene matches: 5. Per germline, CDR1 SGHDN and CDR2 FVKESK. The CDR3 is 13 residues long. This chain's CDR3 is CASSEGLADKQYF. CDR3 nucleotides: TGTGCCAGCAGCGAGGGACTAGCGGATAAGCAGTACTTC.

This clonotype was counted a few times. The rearrangement links TRBV4-1 to TRBJ2-7; a weak D match, TRBD2 (7 bases). V was trimmed by 4 bases and J by 2 bases, leaving 15 bases between them. The germline CDR1 and CDR2 sequences are MGHRA and YSYEKL. This CDR3 is built from 15 residues. The CDR3, as DNA: TGCGCCAGCAGCCTTTCGGGGGGCCGGGCCTACGAGCAGTACTTC. Protein: CASSLSGGRAYEQYF.

This clonotype was observed a handful of times. The chain recombines TRBV5-1 with TRBJ2-4; 7 nucleotides align to TRBD2. CDR1 is SGHRS, CDR2 YFSETQ, per germline. The CDR3 length is 17 residues. Trimming cost V 3 bases and J 3 bases; bases outside gene matches: 12. The CDR3 DNA reads TGCGCCAGCAGCTGGGGTCAGGGAGGGCCTGGCAAAAACATTCAGTACTTC. Protein: CASSWGQGGPGKNIQYF. Together with reference TRBV5-1 and TRBJ2-4, the CDR3 gives the full variable domain: KAGVTQTPRYLIKTRGQQVTLSCSPISGHRSVSWYQQTPGQGLQFLFEYFSETQRNKGNFPGRFSGRQFSNSRSEMNVSTLELGDSALYLCASSWGQGGPGKNIQYFGAGTRLSVL.

This clonotype appeared a few times. The chain recombines TRBV20-1 with TRBJ1-2, with D perhaps matching TRBD1 (5 bases). The CDR3 covers 13 residues. Trimming took off 5 bases at V and 4 bases at J, with 14 bases between the two ends. Germline lookup yields CDR1 DFQATT and CDR2 SNEGSKA (reference sequence). Written as DNA, the CDR3 is TGCAGTGCTCGGTCGGGACCGCGCTATGGCTACACCTTC. This codes for CSARSGPRYGYTF.

This clonotype was seen a handful of times. The CDR3 DNA is TGCGCCAGCGGGGCGGGGGGACCCCGACTATACAATGAGCAGTTCTTC. Translating gives CASGAGGPRLYNEQFF. This sequence joins TRBV5-1 and TRBJ2-1; 8 bases map to TRBD2. V lost 7 bases, J lost 4 bases, and 13 bases stayed unmatched. Germline V CDR1 and CDR2: SGHRS, YFSETQ. The CDR3 contains 16 residues.

The J gene is TRBJ2-5, the V gene TRBV7-8; the match to TRBD2 covers 12 bases. V lost 5 bases and J lost 3; bases outside the gene matches: 10. Germline lookup yields CDR1 SGHVS and CDR2 FQNEAQ. The CDR3 is 17 amino acids. The CDR3 protein is CASSSELAGGRKETQYF. CDR3 coding DNA: TGTGCCAGCAGCAGCGAACTAGCGGGGGGAAGAAAAGAGACCCAGTACTTC.

The DNA for the CDR3 is TGTGCCAGCAGACCCATGGACAGGGGCTCCTACGAGCAGTACTTC. Amino acids: CASRPMDRGSYEQYF. The chain carries TRBV27 and TRBJ2-7; 9 positions match TRBD1. Looked up from germline, CDR1 is MNHEY and CDR2 is SMNVEV (reference sequence). CDR3 length equals 15 residues. After removal of 6 bases from V and 0 bases from J, the junction contained 6 bases not matched to a gene.

This clonotype was detected ten times or more. The chain carries TRBV21-1 and TRBJ2-2; TRBD1 is taken as the D call from the table, unchecked against the DNA. TRBV21-1 is an annotated pseudogene. The CDR3 runs to 17 residues. The CDR3 protein is CASSRRGQGVESGELFF. CDR3 coding DNA: TGTGCCAGCAGCAGACGGGGACAGGGGGTTGAATCCGGGGAGCTGTTTTTT.

This clonotype was seen repeatedly, ten times or more. V usage is TRBV12-3 or TRBV12-4 and J usage is TRBJ2-5; D remains unclear. Trimming took off 3 bases at V and 4 bases at J, with 3 bases between the two ends. This CDR3 is 11 amino acids long. Here the CDR3 reads CASSFGETQYF. The CDR3 DNA follows: TGTGCCAGCAGTTTTGGAGAGACCCAGTACTTC.

This chain links TRBV30 with TRBJ1-3, with a possible D match to TRBD1 (6 bases). This CDR3 is built from 13 residues. V was trimmed by 4 bases and J by 6 bases, leaving 13 bases between them. Germline loops: CDR1 GTSNPN, CDR2 SVGIG (reference sequence). The CDR3 loop reads CAWNTGNLNTIYF. CDR3 in DNA: TGTGCCTGGAATACAGGGAACCTAAACACCATATATTTT.

The chain employs TRBV7-9 and TRBJ2-7, with 8 bases aligning to TRBD1. From germline, CDR1 is SEHNR and CDR2 FQNEAQ (reference sequence). This CDR3 comprises 13 residues. The V gene end was trimmed by 5 bases and the J gene end by 6 bases; junction bases not matched to a gene: 6. The CDR3 sequence is CASSHRGAPEQYF. CDR3 coding DNA: TGTGCCAGCAGCCACAGGGGGGCCCCCGAGCAGTACTTC.

This chain uses TRBV20-1 with TRBJ2-7; the D is unclear. The CDR3 contains 17 residues. The V gene lost 0 bases and the J gene lost 0 bases, with 18 bases spanning the gap. Germline V lookup: CDR1 DFQATT, CDR2 SNEGSKA (reference sequence). The CDR3 DNA follows: TGCAGTGCTAGAGATCCAAGGCTCCGTACCCCCTCCTACGAGCAGTACTTC. This encodes CSARDPRLRTPSYEQYF.

This clonotype was seen a few times. V is TRBV12-3 or TRBV12-4 and J is TRBJ2-2, with D maybe TRBD1 (6 bases). The CDR3 length is 15 residues. Trimming took off 5 bases at V and 0 bases at J, with 10 bases between the two ends. The CDR3 coding sequence is TGTGCCAGCAGTCCACAGGGAACGAACACCGGGGAGCTGTTTTTT. Translation: CASSPQGTNTGELFF.

The chain uses TRBV4-3 and TRBJ1-2; TRBD1 agrees at 8 bases. V was clipped by 0 bases and J by 2 bases; unmatched bases: 2. The length of the CDR3 is 15 residues. Germline V gene lookup returns CDR1 LGHNA and CDR2 YSLEER. CDR3 in DNA: TGCGCCAGCAGCCAAGATCACAGGGGGAACTATGGCTACACCTTC. Translated: CASSQDHRGNYGYTF.

This chain joins TRBV7-2 and TRBJ1-1, with D possibly TRBD1 on 5 matching bases. Trimming shortened V by 7 bases and J by 4 bases, and 19 bases separated the two germline ends. Germline values: CDR1 SGHTA, CDR2 FQGNSA. The CDR3 consists of 15 residues. Written as DNA, the CDR3 is TGTGCCAGCACCACGTTCAGGGCGGTGGGCACTGAAGCTTTCTTT. Its protein product is CASTTFRAVGTEAFF.